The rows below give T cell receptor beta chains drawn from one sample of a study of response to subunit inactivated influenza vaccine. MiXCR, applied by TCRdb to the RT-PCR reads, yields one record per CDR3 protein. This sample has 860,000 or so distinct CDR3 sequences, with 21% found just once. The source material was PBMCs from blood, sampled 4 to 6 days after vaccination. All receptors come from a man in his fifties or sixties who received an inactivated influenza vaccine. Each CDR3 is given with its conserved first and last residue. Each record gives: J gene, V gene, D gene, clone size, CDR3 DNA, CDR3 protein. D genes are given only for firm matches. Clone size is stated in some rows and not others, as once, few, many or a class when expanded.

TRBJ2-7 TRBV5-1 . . TGCGCCAGCAGCTTCGGGGCGGCATTCTACGAGCAGTACTTC CASSFGAAFYEQYF
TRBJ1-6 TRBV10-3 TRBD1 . TGTGCCATCAGTGAAAGGGGGCGTATTAATTCACCCCTCCACTTT CAISERGRINSPLHF
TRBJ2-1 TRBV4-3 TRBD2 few TGCGCCAGCAGCCAAGATCGGTATAGCGGGAGGGCCAGCAATGAGCAGTTCTTC CASSQDRYSGRASNEQFF
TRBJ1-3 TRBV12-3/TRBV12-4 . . TGTGCCAGCAGTCCCAGGGGCATCTCTGGAAACACCATATATTTT CASSPRGISGNTIYF
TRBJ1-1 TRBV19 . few TGTGCCAGTAGTATATTTAATGGGGGGTACACTGAAGCTTTCTTT CASSIFNGGYTEAFF
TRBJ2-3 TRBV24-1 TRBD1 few TGTGCCACCAGTGACCCGGACAGGGGCGGCACAGATACGCAGTATTTT CATSDPDRGGTDTQYF
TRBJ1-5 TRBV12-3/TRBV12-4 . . TGTGCCAGCAGTTTCAACGGTAATCAGCCCCAGCATTTT CASSFNGNQPQHF
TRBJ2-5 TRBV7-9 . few TGTGCCAGCAGCTTAGCGTCGATTAGCGTCCAGACCCAGTACTTC CASSLASISVQTQYF
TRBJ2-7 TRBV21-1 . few TGTGCCAGCAGCGGGTTGACTAGCGGGGAAACCTACGAGCAGTACTTC CASSGLTSGETYEQYF
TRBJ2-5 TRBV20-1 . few TGCAGTGCTTCGGGAGTGGGGGTGGAGACCCAGTACTTC CSASGVGVETQYF
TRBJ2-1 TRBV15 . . TGTGCCACCGGGCCGCTGGGGGGCTCCTACAATGAGCAGTTCTTC CATGPLGGSYNEQFF
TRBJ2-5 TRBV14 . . TGTGCCAGCAGCGAGTACCAAGAGACCCAGTACTTC CASSEYQETQYF
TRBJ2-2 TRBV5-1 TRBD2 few TGCGCCAGCAGCGAGCGGGACGGCACCGGGGAGCTGTTTTTT CASSERDGTGELFF
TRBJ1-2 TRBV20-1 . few TGCAGTGCTAGCCGGGGAACCTATGGCTACACCTTC CSASRGTYGYTF
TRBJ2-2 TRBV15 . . TGTGCCACCAGCACCTCGGGGCCCGGGGAGCTGTTTTTT CATSTSGPGELFF
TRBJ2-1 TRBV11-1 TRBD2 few TGTGCCAGCAGCTCGGGACTAGCGGGAGAGTTCACCAGCTCCTACAATGAGCAGTTCTTC CASSSGLAGEFTSSYNEQFF
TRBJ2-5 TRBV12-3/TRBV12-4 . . TGTGCCAGCAGTTTAAGCAGGATAGCCGCCCAGTACTTC CASSLSRIAAQYF
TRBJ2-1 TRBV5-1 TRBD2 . TGCGCCAGCAGCTTGGAGGGGACTAGCGGAACTGGGGGTGAGCAGTTCTTC CASSLEGTSGTGGEQFF
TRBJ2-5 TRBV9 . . TGTGCCAGCAGCGTAGACGGGGGTCTTTATACCCAGTACTTC CASSVDGGLYTQYF
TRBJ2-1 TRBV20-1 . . TGCAGTGCCCCAGCAGGTGGACTTGTCTACAATGAGCAGTTCTTC CSAPAGGLVYNEQFF
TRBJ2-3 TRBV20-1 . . TGCAGTGCTAGTAGGAGCGTAGATAGCACAGATACGCAGTATTTT CSASRSVDSTDTQYF
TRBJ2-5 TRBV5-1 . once TGCGCCAGCAGCCCTGGACACAGGTACCAAGAGACCCAGTACTTC CASSPGHRYQETQYF
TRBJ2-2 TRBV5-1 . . TGCGCCAGCAGCTCCTCACAGGCCGGGGAGCTGTTTTTT CASSSSQAGELFF
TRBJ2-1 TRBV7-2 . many TGTGCCCACGTGAGGCCGGGAGCATGGAATGAGCAGTTCTTC CAHVRPGAWNEQFF
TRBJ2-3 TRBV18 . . TGTGCCAGCTCACCACCGAGGTTTGGCTACACAGATACGCAGTATTTT CASSPPRFGYTDTQYF
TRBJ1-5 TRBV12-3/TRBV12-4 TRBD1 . TGTGCCAGCAGGACGGGACAGGCGCGCGGTCAGCCCCAGCATTTT CASRTGQARGQPQHF